The clone carrying this TCR beta chain occurred a few times. TCRdb's table, derived via immunoSEQ multiplex PCR, lists solely in-frame clones and lacks some. This sample has about 230,000 clones, with 65% to 85% found just once. The entry originates in a study of blood T cell repertoires in COVID-19. This sequence was found in a man aged 40-49 years with active or convalescent COVID-19. The sample taken for sequencing was peripheral blood.

In nucleotides, the CDR3 is TGTGCCAGCAGCTTAGAGTTCTGGCGGGAGGAATACGAGCAGTACTTC. This sequence encodes CASSLEFWREEYEQYF. The J gene is TRBJ2-7, the V gene TRBV7-9, with TRBD2 matching 8 bases. CDR3 length: 16 amino acids. Germline trimming cut 1 base from V and 4 bases from J; bases unmatched to any gene: 9. In germline, CDR1 is SEHNR, CDR2 FQNEAQ (reference sequence).